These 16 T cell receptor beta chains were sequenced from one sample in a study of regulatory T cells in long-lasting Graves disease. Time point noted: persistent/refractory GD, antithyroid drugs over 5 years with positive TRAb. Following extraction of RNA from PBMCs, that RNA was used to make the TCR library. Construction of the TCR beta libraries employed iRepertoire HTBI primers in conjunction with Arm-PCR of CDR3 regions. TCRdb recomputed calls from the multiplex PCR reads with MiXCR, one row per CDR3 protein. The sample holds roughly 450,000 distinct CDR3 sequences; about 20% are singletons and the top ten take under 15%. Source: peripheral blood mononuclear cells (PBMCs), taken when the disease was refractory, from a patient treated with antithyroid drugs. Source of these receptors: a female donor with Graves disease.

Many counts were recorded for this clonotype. The CDR3 sequence is CASRRALAGGTLEQYF. DNA of the CDR3: TGTGCCAGCAGACGAGCACTAGCGGGAGGAACGCTCGAGCAGTACTTC. The rearrangement links TRBV6-1 to TRBJ2-7; TRBD2 agrees at 12 bases. CDR3 size: 16 residues. Germline assignment: CDR1 MNHNS and CDR2 SASEGT. V dropped 6 bases and J dropped 6; count of bases not matched to a gene: 12.

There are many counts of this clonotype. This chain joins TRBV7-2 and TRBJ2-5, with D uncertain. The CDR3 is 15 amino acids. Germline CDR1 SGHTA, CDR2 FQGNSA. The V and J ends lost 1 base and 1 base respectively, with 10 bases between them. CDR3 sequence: CASSLGGVTQETQYF. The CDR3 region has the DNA TGTGCCAGCAGCTTAGGAGGAGTGACCCAAGAGACCCAGTACTTC.

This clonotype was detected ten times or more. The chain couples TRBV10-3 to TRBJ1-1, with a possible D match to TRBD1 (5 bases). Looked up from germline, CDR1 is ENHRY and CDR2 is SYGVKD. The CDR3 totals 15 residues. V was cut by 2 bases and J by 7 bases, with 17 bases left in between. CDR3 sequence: CAISEISTERFEAFF. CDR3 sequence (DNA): TGTGCCATCAGTGAGATCTCGACAGAGAGATTTGAAGCTTTCTTT.

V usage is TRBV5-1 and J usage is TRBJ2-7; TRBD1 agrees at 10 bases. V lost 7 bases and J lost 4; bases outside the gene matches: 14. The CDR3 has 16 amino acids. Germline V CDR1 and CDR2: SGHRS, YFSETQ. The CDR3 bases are TGCGCCAGCGGCACATGGCGCGACAGGGGGCATTACGAGCAGTACTTC. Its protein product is CASGTWRDRGHYEQYF.

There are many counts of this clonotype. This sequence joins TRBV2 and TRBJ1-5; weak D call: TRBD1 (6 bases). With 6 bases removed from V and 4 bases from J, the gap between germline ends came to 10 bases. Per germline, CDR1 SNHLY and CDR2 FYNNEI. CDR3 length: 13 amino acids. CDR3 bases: TGTGCCAGCAGCGGGGGGCGGAATCAGCCCCAGCATTTT. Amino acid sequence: CASSGGRNQPQHF.

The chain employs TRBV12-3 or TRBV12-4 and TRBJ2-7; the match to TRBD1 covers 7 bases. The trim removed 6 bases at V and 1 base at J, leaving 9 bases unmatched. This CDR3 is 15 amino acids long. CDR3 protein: CASSTPGQPSYEQYF. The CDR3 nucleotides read TGTGCCAGCAGCACACCGGGACAGCCATCCTACGAGCAGTACTTC.

The CDR3 coding sequence is TGCGCCAGCAGCCAAGATGGCACCAATTCACCCCTCCACTTT. The encoded protein is CASSQDGTNSPLHF. The chain couples TRBV4-3 to TRBJ1-6, with no clear D. Germline V gene data show CDR1 as LGHNA and CDR2 as YSLEER. The CDR3 spans 14 residues. V dropped 0 bases and J dropped 7 bases, with 7 bases sitting between them.

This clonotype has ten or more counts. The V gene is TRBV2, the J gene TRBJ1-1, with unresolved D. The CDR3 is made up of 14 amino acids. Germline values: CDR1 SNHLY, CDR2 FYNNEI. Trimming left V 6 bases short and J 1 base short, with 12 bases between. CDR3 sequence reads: CASRRGDPNTEAFF. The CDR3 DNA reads TGTGCCAGCAGGAGAGGAGATCCGAACACTGAAGCTTTCTTT.

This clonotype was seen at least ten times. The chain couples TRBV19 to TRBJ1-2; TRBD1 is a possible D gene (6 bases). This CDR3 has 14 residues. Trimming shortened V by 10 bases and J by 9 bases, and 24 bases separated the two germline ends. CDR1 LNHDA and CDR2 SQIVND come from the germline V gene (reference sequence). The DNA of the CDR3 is TGTGCCACCACCCAAGGACAGTGGAAGCCCAGCTACACCTTC. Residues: CATTQGQWKPSYTF.

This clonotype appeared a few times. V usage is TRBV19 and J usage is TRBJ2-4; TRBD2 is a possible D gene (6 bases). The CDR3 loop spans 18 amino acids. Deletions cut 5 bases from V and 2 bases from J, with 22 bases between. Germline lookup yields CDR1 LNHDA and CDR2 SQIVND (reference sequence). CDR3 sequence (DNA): TGTGCCAGTAGTGTGGGACTTCACGTGGTCGGGCCCAAAAACATTCAGTACTTC. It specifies CASSVGLHVVGPKNIQYF.

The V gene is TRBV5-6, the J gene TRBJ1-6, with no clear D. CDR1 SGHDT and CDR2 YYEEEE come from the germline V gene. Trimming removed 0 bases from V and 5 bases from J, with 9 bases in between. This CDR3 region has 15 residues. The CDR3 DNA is TGTGCCAGCAGCTTGGGGGTTATGGATAATTCACCCCTCCACTTT. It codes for CASSLGVMDNSPLHF. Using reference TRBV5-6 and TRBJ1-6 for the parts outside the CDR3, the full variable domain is DAGVTQSPTHLIKTRGQQVTLRCSPKSGHDTVSWYQQALGQGPQFIFQYYEEEERQRGNFPDRFSGHQFPNYSSELNVNALLLGDSALYLCASSLGVMDNSPLHFGNGTRLTVT.

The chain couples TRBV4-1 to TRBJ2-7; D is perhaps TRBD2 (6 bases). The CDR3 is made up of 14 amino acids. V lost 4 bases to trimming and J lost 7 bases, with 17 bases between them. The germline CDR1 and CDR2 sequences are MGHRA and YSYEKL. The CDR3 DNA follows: TGCGCCAGCAGCCTTTCTAGCCGGGGGACTGAGCAGTACTTC. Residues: CASSLSSRGTEQYF.

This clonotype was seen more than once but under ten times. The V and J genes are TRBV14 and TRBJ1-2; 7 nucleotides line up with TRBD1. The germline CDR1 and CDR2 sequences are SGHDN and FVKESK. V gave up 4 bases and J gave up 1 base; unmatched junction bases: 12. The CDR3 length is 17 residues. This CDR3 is CASSRGRQGQSNYGYTF. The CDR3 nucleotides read TGTGCCAGCAGCCGGGGCCGACAGGGACAGAGTAACTATGGCTACACCTTC.

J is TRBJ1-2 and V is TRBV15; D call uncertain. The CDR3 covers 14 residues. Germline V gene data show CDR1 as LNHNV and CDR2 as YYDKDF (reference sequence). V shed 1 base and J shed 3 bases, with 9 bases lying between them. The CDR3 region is CATSRVGVYYGYTF. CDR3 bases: TGTGCCACCAGCAGAGTTGGAGTCTACTATGGCTACACCTTC.

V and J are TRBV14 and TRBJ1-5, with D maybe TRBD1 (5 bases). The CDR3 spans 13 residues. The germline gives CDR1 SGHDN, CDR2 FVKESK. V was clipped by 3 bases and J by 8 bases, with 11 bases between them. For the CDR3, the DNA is TGTGCCAGCAGCCACGGGGGTAGCGAGCCCCAGCATTTT. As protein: CASSHGGSEPQHF.

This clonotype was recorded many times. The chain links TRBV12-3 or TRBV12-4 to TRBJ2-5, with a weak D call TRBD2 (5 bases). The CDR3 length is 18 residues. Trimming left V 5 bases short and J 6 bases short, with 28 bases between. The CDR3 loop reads CASSRTLGSGRVEKTQYF. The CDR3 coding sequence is TGTGCCAGCAGTCGAACCTTAGGGTCGGGAAGGGTCGAAAAGACCCAGTACTTC.